Many counts were recorded for the clone carrying this TCR beta chain. CDR1 and CDR2 (germline): MDHEN, SYDVKM. The V end was cut by 2 bases, the J end by 7 bases, with 8 bases between. The CDR3 covers 12 residues. The data belong to a study of blood T cells in healthy people across ages. The authors ran a second PCR of 7 to 11 cycles using a sample-barcoded 5' primer and a J-beta primer mix. Each CDR3 protein is one row after TCRdb ran MiXCR on the 5' RACE reads. The table has 1,800,000 or so distinct CDR3 sequences, about two fifths seen once; the top ten hold roughly 23%. The receptor was isolated from a human donor in good health. The source material was blood. V is TRBV28 and J is TRBJ2-5; D is possibly TRBD1 (5 bases). The CDR3 coding sequence is TGTGCCAGCAGTTTAGAAAGGGGGACCCAGTACTTC. Its translation is CASSLERGTQYF.